A single sample is the source of the 24 T cell receptor beta chains below, sequenced in a study of human T cells and chemical hapten exposure. TCRdb fed the RACE reads into MiXCR, producing one record per CDR3 protein. The profile shows under 200,000 distinct CDR3 sequences, more than 12% of them singletons. This sample's time point: patch test 1, 2 weeks after DPC sensitization. The treatment is: therapeutic diphenylcyclopropenone sensitization with weekly scalp DPC. Here the sequenced sample was whole blood, taken in connection with sensitization to the hapten diphenylcyclopropenone (DPC). The receptor source for this set is a woman aged 30 to 39 with alopecia areata. Some clones in this sample may be carry-over from other donors' samples.

This clonotype was detected only a few times. The V and J genes are TRBV12-3 or TRBV12-4 and TRBJ2-1; 8 bases agree with TRBD2. This CDR3 contains 16 residues. J lost 4 bases, V lost 7 bases, and 12 bases had no gene match. This CDR3 reads CASTLGGGRRYNEQFF. The CDR3 nucleotides are TGTGCCAGCACTCTCGGGGGCGGGAGGAGGTACAATGAGCAGTTCTTC.

This chain links TRBV28 with TRBJ2-3; D possibly uses TRBD1 or TRBD2 (5 bases each). Germline V gives CDR1 MDHEN, CDR2 SYDVKM. The CDR3 spans 16 residues. Trimming shortened V by 5 bases and J by 4 bases, and 19 bases separated the two germline ends. The CDR3 DNA reads TGTGCCAGCAGTGGTGCTTTTCGGGGCGCCGCAGATACGCAGTATTTT. Its translation: CASSGAFRGAADTQYF. The entire variable domain, with the rest obtained from reference TRBV28 and TRBJ2-3, is as follows: DVKVTQSSRYLVKRTGEKVFLECVQDMDHENMFWYRQDPGLGLRLIYFSYDVKMKEKGDIPEGYSVSREKKERFSLILESASTNQTSMYLCASSGAFRGAADTQYFGPGTRLTVL.

The chain uses TRBV20-1 and TRBJ1-6; D uncertain. Trimming stripped 1 base from V and 3 bases from J, with 7 bases between. The CDR3 has 14 residues. Germline lookup yields CDR1 DFQATT and CDR2 SNEGSKA (reference sequence). DNA of the CDR3: TGCAGTGCTAGAGGCCCAGACTATAATTCACCCCTCCACTTT. As protein: CSARGPDYNSPLHF.

Only a few counts were recorded for this clonotype. The chain couples TRBV19 to TRBJ1-4; the D gene is possibly TRBD1 (5 bases). CDR3 length: 13 residues. Germline CDR1 is LNHDA and CDR2 is SQIVND (reference sequence). V shed 9 bases and J shed 5 bases, with 13 bases lying between them. The CDR3 here is CASGDFSNEKLFF. CDR3 bases: TGTGCCAGCGGGGACTTTTCAAATGAAAAACTGTTTTTT.

This clonotype turned up a few times. This rearrangement joins TRBV6-2 or TRBV6-3 to TRBJ2-5, with D possibly being TRBD1 or TRBD2 (5 bases each). V shed 0 bases and J shed 1 base, with 9 bases lying between them. The germline V gene has CDR1 MNHEY and CDR2 SVGEGT. The CDR3 consists of 15 residues. CDR3 protein: CASSYSGPIQETQYF. DNA of the CDR3: TGTGCCAGCAGTTACTCGGGACCGATCCAAGAGACCCAGTACTTC.

The chain recombines TRBV12-3 or TRBV12-4 with TRBJ1-1; a weak D match, TRBD1 (5 bases). Trimming left V 5 bases short and J 1 base short, with 11 bases between. The CDR3 has 14 residues. The chain's CDR3 is CASSDRGANTEAFF. The DNA of the CDR3 is TGTGCCAGCAGTGACAGAGGCGCGAACACTGAAGCTTTCTTT.

This clonotype has more than one count but fewer than ten. J is TRBJ1-1 and V is TRBV9; D gene ambiguous. From germline, CDR1 is SGDLS and CDR2 YYNGEE. The CDR3 extends over 13 amino acids. The V end lost 3 bases, the J end lost 5 bases, and 11 bases lay between the germline ends. The DNA of the CDR3 is TGTGCCAGCAGCGAGGCCCCCGCTACTGAAGCTTTCTTT. Protein product: CASSEAPATEAFF.

The gene calls are TRBV5-4 and TRBJ2-7; 7 bases are shared with TRBD2. The CDR3 length is 15 residues. Looked up from germline, CDR1 is SGHNT and CDR2 is YYREEE (reference sequence). V was pared by 1 base and J by 7 bases, with 11 bases of the junction left unmatched. The CDR3 spells CASSLLVGGQGEQYF. CDR3 nucleotides: TGTGCCAGCAGCTTGCTTGTGGGAGGGCAAGGGGAGCAGTACTTC.

This clonotype was counted a few times. This chain links TRBV20-1 with TRBJ1-2, with 7 bases aligning to TRBD1. The V segment lost 5 bases and the J segment 6 bases; nucleotides outside the gene matches: 6. Germline loops: CDR1 DFQATT, CDR2 SNEGSKA (reference sequence). This CDR3 has 12 residues. The CDR3 protein is CSAPRTGHGYTF. CDR3 nucleotide sequence: TGCAGTGCTCCCCGGACAGGCCATGGCTACACCTTC.

This clonotype has more than one count but fewer than ten. The rearrangement links TRBV6-6 to TRBJ2-7; 7 bases fit TRBD1. V lost 10 bases and J lost 3; bases outside the gene matches: 9. Germline lookup yields CDR1 MNHNY and CDR2 SVGAGI (reference sequence). This CDR3 is 13 amino acids long. The CDR3: CATTGNPLYEQYF. The CDR3 region has the DNA TGTGCCACGACAGGGAATCCCCTCTACGAGCAGTACTTC.

This clonotype was observed a handful of times. This chain connects TRBV7-6 to TRBJ1-1; no clear D. V lost 5 bases, J lost 1 base, and 8 bases lay in between. The CDR3 runs to 13 residues. Germline V gene data show CDR1 as SGHVS and CDR2 as FNYEAQ. DNA for the CDR3: TGTGCCAGCAGCGCCGACACGAACACTGAAGCTTTCTTT. Protein sequence: CASSADTNTEAFF.

The chain recombines TRBV14 with TRBJ2-7, with 10 bases aligning to TRBD1. The trim removed 2 bases at V and 3 bases at J, leaving 4 bases unmatched. CDR3 length: 15 amino acids. Germline loops: CDR1 SGHDN, CDR2 FVKESK. CDR3 amino acids: CASSQRGTGVYEQYF. The CDR3 region has the DNA TGTGCCAGCAGCCAACGTGGGACAGGGGTCTACGAGCAGTACTTC.

The chain employs TRBV6-6 and TRBJ1-2; D is unclear. Germline V gives CDR1 MNHNY, CDR2 SVGAGI (reference sequence). Trimming pared 2 bases from V and 4 bases from J, leaving 11 bases between. This CDR3 spans 14 amino acids. This CDR3 reads CASSYEPRSYGYTF. Written as DNA, the CDR3 is TGTGCCAGCAGTTACGAACCCCGTTCCTATGGCTACACCTTC.

The table lists this clonotype with a few counts. The rearrangement uses TRBV27 and TRBJ1-2; 8 bases are a match to TRBD1. J lost 5 bases, V lost 6 bases, and 5 bases had no gene match. Germline values: CDR1 MNHEY, CDR2 SMNVEV (reference sequence). This CDR3 spans 13 amino acids. CDR3 DNA sequence: TGTGCCAGCAGCATACAGGGGGAGTATGGCTACACCTTC. Amino acids: CASSIQGEYGYTF.

This clonotype appeared a few times. The chain combines TRBV7-9 with TRBJ2-7; D remains ambiguous. Germline CDR1 SEHNR, CDR2 FQNEAQ (reference sequence). The CDR3 sequence is 14 residues long. V was cut by 5 bases and J by 2 bases, with 13 bases left in between. The CDR3 here is CASSPGPTAYEQYF. The CDR3 bases are TGTGCCAGCAGCCCGGGCCCGACCGCCTACGAGCAGTACTTC.

The chain uses TRBV29-1 and TRBJ2-5, with TRBD1 identical over 8 bases. The CDR3 extends over 13 amino acids. CDR1 and CDR2 (germline): SQVTM, ANQGSEA. J gave up 2 bases and V 5 bases, and 4 bases lay outside the gene matches. The CDR3: CSVLGQVQETQYF. The CDR3 DNA is TGCAGCGTTCTGGGACAGGTTCAAGAGACCCAGTACTTC.

The chain has TRBV7-2 and TRBJ2-3; the D is unclear. The CDR3 totals 11 residues. Trimming took off 6 bases at V and 3 bases at J, with 4 bases between the two ends. Germline V gene lookup returns CDR1 SGHTA and CDR2 FQGNSA. CDR3: CASRPTDTQYF. CDR3 DNA: TGTGCCAGCAGGCCTACAGATACGCAGTATTTT.

This clonotype was seen a handful of times. The J gene is TRBJ1-6, the V gene TRBV10-3, with TRBD1 as a possible D gene (5 bases). The germline V gene has CDR1 ENHRY and CDR2 SYGVKD. Deletions cut 4 bases from V and 0 bases from J, with 10 bases between. CDR3 length: 16 residues. The CDR3 loop reads CAISARGSSYNSPLHF. The DNA of the CDR3 is TGTGCCATCAGTGCAAGGGGAAGCTCCTATAATTCACCCCTCCACTTT.

Ten or more counts support this clonotype. The CDR3 protein is CASSISRASGYGYTF. The CDR3 region has the DNA TGTGCCAGTAGTATCTCGCGGGCCTCAGGCTATGGCTACACCTTC. This chain joins TRBV19 and TRBJ1-2; D not certain. From germline, CDR1 is LNHDA and CDR2 SQIVND (reference sequence). The CDR3 runs to 15 residues. The V gene lost 3 bases and the J gene lost 4 bases, with 15 bases spanning the gap.

J is TRBJ2-1 and V is TRBV6-2 or TRBV6-3; tentatively, D is TRBD2 (6 bases). Trimming took 3 bases from V and 7 from J, leaving 19 bases between them. CDR1 and CDR2 (germline): MNHEY, SVGEGT. The CDR3 sequence is 16 residues long. Here the CDR3 DNA reads TGTGCCAGCAGTTATTTTGGGGGGACGTACAATAATGAGCAGTTCTTC. Translating it yields CASSYFGGTYNNEQFF.

The sample holds a few counts of this clonotype. This chain connects TRBV6-2 or TRBV6-3 to TRBJ2-6; tentative D call: TRBD2 (5 bases). The V gene lost 2 bases and the J gene lost 4 bases, with 12 bases spanning the gap. CDR1 and CDR2 from the germline V gene are MNHEY and SVGEGT. The CDR3 is made up of 16 amino acids. CDR3 region: CASSYLSGEGANVLTF. The CDR3 coding sequence is TGTGCCAGCAGTTACCTTTCCGGGGAAGGGGCCAACGTCCTGACTTTC.

The chain employs TRBV20-1 and TRBJ1-5, with D tentatively TRBD1 (6 bases). Germline V gene lookup returns CDR1 DFQATT and CDR2 SNEGSKA (reference sequence). This CDR3 contains 14 residues. Trimming cost V 2 bases and J 2 bases, with 10 bases left between them. The CDR3 bases are TGCAGTGCTAGAAGGGGGATGGGCAATCAGCCCCAGCATTTT. This encodes CSARRGMGNQPQHF.

This clonotype came up a few times. The chain links TRBV20-1 to TRBJ2-5; D is possibly TRBD1 (6 bases). The ends were cut back, 2 bases at V and 4 bases at J, with 11 bases in the middle. CDR1 is DFQATT, CDR2 SNEGSKA, per germline (reference sequence). The CDR3 totals 13 residues. The CDR3 nucleotides read TGCAGTGCTAGACTGGGGGCGGGAGAGACCCAGTACTTC. Translating it yields CSARLGAGETQYF.

This clonotype was counted many times. The chain joins TRBV5-1 to TRBJ2-7, with D perhaps matching TRBD2 (6 bases). The CDR3 has 14 amino acids. Germline CDR1 and CDR2: SGHRS and YFSETQ. V lost 0 bases and J 4 bases, leaving 11 bases between the germline ends. CDR3 amino acids: CASSLAEEGYEQYF. The CDR3 DNA reads TGCGCCAGCAGCTTGGCGGAGGAGGGTTACGAGCAGTACTTC.